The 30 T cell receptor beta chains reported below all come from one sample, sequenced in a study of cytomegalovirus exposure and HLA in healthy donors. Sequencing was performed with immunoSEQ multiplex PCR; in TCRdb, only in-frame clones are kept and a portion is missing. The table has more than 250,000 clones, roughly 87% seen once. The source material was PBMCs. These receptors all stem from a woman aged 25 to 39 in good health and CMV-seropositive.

The CDR3 spells CASSPSNEQFF. DNA of the CDR3: TGTGCCAGCAGCCCTAGCAATGAGCAGTTCTTC. This rearrangement joins TRBV7-9 to TRBJ2-1; D is ambiguous. Trimming cost V 5 bases and J 6 bases, with 5 bases left between them. The CDR3 contains 11 residues. Germline CDR1 SEHNR, CDR2 FQNEAQ (reference sequence). The full variable domain, rest sourced from reference TRBV7-9 and TRBJ2-1, is DTGVSQNPRHKITKRGQNVTFRCDPISEHNRLYWYRQTLGQGPEFLTYFQNEAQLEKSRLLSDRFSAERPKGSFSTLEIQRTEQGDSAMYLCASSPSNEQFFGPGTRLTVL.

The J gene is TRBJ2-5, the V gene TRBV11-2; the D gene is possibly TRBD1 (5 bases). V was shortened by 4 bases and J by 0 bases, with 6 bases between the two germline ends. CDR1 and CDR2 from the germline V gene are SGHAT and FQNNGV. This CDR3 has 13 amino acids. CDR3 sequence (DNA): TGTGCCAGCAGCTCAGGGTACCAAGAGACCCAGTACTTC. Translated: CASSSGYQETQYF.

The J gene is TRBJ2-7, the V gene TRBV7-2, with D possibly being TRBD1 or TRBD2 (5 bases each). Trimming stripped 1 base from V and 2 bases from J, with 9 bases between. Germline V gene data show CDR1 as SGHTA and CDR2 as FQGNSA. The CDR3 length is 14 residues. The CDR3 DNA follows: TGTGCCAGCAGCTTAGGAGGGGCCCCCTACGAGCAGTACTTC. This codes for CASSLGGAPYEQYF.

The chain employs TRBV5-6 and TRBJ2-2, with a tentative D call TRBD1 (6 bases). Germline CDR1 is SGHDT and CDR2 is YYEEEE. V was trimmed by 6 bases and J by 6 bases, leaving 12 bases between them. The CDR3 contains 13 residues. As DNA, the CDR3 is TGTGCCAGCACCCTGGCAGGGGCCGGGGAGCTGTTTTTT. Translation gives CASTLAGAGELFF.

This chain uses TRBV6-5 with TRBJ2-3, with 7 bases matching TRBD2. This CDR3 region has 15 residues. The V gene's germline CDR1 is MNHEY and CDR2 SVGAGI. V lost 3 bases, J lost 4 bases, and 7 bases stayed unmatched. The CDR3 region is CASSYKAGVADTQYF. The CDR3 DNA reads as TGTGCCAGCAGTTATAAGGCGGGAGTGGCAGATACGCAGTATTTT.

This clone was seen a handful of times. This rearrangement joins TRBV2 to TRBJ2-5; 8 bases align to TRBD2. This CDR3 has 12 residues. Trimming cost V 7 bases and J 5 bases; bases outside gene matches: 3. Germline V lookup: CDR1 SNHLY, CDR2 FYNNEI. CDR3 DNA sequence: TGTGCCAGCACCACGGGGGGGGAGACCCAGTACTTC. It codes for CASTTGGETQYF.

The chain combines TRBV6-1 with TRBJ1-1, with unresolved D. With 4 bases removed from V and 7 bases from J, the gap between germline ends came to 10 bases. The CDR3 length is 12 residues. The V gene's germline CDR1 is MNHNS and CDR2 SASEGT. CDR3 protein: CASSVTRLEAFF. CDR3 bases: TGTGCCAGCAGTGTAACCAGGCTTGAAGCTTTCTTT.

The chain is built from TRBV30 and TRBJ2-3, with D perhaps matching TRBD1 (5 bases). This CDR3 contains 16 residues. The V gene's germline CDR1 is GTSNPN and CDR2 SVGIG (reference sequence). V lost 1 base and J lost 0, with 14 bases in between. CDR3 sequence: CAWSAKVRTSTDTQYF. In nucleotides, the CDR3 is TGTGCCTGGAGTGCAAAAGTCAGGACAAGCACAGATACGCAGTATTTT. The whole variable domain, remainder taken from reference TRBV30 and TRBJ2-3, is SQTIHQWPATLVQPVGSPLSLECTVEGTSNPNLYWYRQAAGRGLQLLFYSVGIGQISSEVPQNLSASRPQDRQFILSSKKLLLSDSGFYLCAWSAKVRTSTDTQYFGPGTRLTVL.

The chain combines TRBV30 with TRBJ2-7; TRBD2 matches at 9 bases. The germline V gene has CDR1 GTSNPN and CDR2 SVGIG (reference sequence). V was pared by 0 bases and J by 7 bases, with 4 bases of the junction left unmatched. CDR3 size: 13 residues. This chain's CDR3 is CAWSVAGGEEQYF. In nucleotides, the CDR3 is TGTGCCTGGAGTGTAGCGGGGGGCGAGGAGCAGTACTTC.

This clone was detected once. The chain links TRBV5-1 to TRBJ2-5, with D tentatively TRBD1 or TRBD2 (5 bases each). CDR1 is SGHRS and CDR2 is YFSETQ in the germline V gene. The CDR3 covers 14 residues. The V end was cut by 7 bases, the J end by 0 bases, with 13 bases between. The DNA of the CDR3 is TGCGCCAGCTCAAGGGGACGGGACCAAGAGACCCAGTACTTC. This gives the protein CASSRGRDQETQYF.

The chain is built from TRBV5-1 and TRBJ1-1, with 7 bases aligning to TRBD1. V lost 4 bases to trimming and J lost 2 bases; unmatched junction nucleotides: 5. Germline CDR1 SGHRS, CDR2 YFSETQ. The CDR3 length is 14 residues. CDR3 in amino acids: CASSRDSANTEAFF. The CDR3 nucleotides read TGCGCCAGCAGCCGGGACAGCGCCAACACTGAAGCTTTCTTT.

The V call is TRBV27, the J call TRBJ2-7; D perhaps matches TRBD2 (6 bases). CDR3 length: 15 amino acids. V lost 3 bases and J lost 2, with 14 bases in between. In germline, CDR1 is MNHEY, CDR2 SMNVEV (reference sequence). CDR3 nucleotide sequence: TGTGCCAGCAGTTTCAAAGGGACTTACGCCTACGAGCAGTACTTC. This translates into CASSFKGTYAYEQYF.

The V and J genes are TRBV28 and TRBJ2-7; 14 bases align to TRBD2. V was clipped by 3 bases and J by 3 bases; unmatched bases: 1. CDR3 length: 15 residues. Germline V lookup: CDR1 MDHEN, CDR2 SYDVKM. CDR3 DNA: TGTGCCAGCAGTTTCGGACTAGCGGGAGGCTACGAGCAGTACTTC. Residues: CASSFGLAGGYEQYF.

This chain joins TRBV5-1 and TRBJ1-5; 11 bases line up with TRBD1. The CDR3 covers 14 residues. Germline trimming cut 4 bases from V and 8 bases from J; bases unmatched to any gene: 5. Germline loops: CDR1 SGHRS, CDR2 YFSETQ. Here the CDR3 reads CASSPGQGAKPQHF. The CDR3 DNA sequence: TGCGCCAGCAGCCCAGGACAGGGGGCCAAGCCCCAGCATTTT. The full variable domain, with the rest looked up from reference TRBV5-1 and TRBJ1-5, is KAGVTQTPRYLIKTRGQQVTLSCSPISGHRSVSWYQQTPGQGLQFLFEYFSETQRNKGNFPGRFSGRQFSNSRSEMNVSTLELGDSALYLCASSPGQGAKPQHFGDGTRLSIL.

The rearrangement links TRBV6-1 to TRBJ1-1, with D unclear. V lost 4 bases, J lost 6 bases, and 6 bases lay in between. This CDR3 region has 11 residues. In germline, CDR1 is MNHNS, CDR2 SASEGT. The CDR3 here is CASSGGPEAFF. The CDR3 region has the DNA TGTGCCAGCAGTGGCGGACCTGAAGCTTTCTTT.

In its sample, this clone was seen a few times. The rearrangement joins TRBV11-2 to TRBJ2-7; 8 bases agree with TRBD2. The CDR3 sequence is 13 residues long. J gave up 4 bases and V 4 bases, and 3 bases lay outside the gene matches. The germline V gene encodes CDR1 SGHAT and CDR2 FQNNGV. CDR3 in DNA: TGTGCCAGCAGCTCGGGACTAGGTTACGAGCAGTACTTC. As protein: CASSSGLGYEQYF.

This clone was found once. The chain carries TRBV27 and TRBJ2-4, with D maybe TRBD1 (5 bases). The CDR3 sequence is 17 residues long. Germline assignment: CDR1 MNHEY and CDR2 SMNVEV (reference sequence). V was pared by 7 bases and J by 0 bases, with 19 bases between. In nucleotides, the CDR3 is TGTGCCAGCAAGCTAGTCCTGGGGCGGATAGCCAAAAACATTCAGTACTTC. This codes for CASKLVLGRIAKNIQYF.

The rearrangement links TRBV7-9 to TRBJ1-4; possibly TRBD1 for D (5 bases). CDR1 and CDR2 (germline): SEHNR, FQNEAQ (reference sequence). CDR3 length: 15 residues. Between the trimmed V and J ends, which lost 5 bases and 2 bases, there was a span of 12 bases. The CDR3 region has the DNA TGTGCCAGCAGCCCGGGCGGGGGGACTAATGAAAAACTGTTTTTT. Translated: CASSPGGGTNEKLFF.

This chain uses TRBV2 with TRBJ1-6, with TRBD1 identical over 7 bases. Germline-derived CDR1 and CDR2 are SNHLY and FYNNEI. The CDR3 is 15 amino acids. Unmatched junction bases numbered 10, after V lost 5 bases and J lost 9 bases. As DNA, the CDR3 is TGTGCCAGCAGTAAAGGGTGGCAGGGGGGTTCACCCCTCCACTTT. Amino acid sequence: CASSKGWQGGSPLHF.

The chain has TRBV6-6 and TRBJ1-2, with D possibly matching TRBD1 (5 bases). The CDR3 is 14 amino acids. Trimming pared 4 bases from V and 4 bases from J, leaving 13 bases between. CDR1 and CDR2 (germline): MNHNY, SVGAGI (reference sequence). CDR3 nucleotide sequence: TGTGCCAGCAGTTCGGAGTCAGGGCCCTATGGCTACACCTTC. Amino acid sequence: CASSSESGPYGYTF.

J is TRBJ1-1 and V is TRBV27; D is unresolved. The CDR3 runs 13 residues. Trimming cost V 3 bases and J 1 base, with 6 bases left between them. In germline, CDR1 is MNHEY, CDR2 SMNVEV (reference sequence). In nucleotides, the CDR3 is TGTGCCAGCAGTTTGGCGGGGAACACTGAAGCTTTCTTT. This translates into CASSLAGNTEAFF.

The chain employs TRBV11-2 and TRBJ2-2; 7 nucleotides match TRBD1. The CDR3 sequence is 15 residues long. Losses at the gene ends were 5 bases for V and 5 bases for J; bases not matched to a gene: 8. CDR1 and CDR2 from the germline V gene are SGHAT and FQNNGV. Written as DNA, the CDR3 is TGTGCCAGCAGCGGGACAGCCACCGGGACCGGGGAGCTGTTTTTT. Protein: CASSGTATGTGELFF.

The CDR3 region is CASSVAADSSGANVLTF. Here the CDR3 DNA reads TGTGCCAGCAGCGTAGCTGCGGACAGCTCTGGGGCCAACGTCCTGACTTTC. The V gene is TRBV9, the J gene TRBJ2-6; tentatively, D is TRBD1 (6 bases). Between the trimmed V and J ends, which lost 0 bases and 0 bases, there was a span of 10 bases. The germline gives CDR1 SGDLS, CDR2 YYNGEE. This CDR3 is built from 17 residues. The whole variable domain, filled in from reference TRBV9 and TRBJ2-6, reads DSGVTQTPKHLITATGQRVTLRCSPRSGDLSVYWYQQSLDQGLQFLIQYYNGEERAKGNILERFSAQQFPDLHSELNLSSLELGDSALYFCASSVAADSSGANVLTFGAGSRLTVL.

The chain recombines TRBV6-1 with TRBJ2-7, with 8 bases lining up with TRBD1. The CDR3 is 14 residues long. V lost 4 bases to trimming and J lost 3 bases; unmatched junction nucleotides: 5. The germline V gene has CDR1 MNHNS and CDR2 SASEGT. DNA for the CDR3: TGTGCCAGCAGTGTTGGGACAGGAGGCTACGAGCAGTACTTC. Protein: CASSVGTGGYEQYF.

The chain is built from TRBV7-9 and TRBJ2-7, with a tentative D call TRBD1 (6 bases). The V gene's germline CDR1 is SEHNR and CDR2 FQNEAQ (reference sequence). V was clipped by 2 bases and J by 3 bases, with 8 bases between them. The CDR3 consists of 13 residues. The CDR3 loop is CASSLPGDYEQYF. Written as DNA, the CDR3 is TGTGCCAGCAGCTTACCAGGGGACTACGAGCAGTACTTC.

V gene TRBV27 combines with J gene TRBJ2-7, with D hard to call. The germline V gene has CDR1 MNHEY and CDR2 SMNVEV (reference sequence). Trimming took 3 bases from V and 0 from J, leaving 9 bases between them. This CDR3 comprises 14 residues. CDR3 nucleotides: TGTGCCAGCAGTTTTGGGCAGAGCTCCTACGAGCAGTACTTC. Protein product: CASSFGQSSYEQYF.

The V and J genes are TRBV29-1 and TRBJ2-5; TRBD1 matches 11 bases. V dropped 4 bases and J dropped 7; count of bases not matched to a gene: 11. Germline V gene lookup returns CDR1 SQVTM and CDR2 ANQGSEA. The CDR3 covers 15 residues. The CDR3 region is CSVGGTGGIEGTQYF. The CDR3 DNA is TGCAGCGTTGGTGGGACAGGGGGAATAGAGGGGACCCAGTACTTC.

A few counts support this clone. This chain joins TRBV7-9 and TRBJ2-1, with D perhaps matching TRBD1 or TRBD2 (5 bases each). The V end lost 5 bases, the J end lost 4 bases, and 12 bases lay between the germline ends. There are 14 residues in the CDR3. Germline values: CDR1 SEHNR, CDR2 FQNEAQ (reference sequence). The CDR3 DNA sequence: TGTGCCAGCAGCGGGGGAAACCTATACAATGAGCAGTTCTTC. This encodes CASSGGNLYNEQFF.

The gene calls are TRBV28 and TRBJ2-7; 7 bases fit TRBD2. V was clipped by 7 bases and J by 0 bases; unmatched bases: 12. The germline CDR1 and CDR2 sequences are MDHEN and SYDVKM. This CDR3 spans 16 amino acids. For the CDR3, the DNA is TGTGCCAGCATCCCAAGGGGCGGGGGATTCTCCTACGAGCAGTACTTC. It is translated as CASIPRGGGFSYEQYF. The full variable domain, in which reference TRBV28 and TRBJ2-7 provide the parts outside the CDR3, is DVKVTQSSRYLVKRTGEKVFLECVQDMDHENMFWYRQDPGLGLRLIYFSYDVKMKEKGDIPEGYSVSREKKERFSLILESASTNQTSMYLCASIPRGGGFSYEQYFGPGTRLTVT.

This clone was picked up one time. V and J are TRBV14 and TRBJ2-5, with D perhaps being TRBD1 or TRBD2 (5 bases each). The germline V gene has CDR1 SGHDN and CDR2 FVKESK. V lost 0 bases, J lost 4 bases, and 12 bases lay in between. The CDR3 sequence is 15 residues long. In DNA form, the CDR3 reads TGTGCCAGCAGCCAAGATCCGGGGCCCCGAGAGACCCAGTACTTC. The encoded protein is CASSQDPGPRETQYF.